This entry lists 3 T cell receptor beta chains sequenced from one sample in a study of early T cells in non-severe SARS-CoV-2 infection. TCRdb passed the 5' RACE reads through MiXCR, listing each CDR3 protein once. This repertoire shows 50,000 to 75,000 distinct CDR3 sequences, roughly 5.7% found once; its top ten account for less than 3.5%. The sequencing here drew on whole blood, taken at baseline. The receptors were gathered from an adult who was a healthcare worker with PCR-confirmed SARS-CoV-2 infection or an uninfected control (not recorded which).

This clonotype showed up many times. The V call is TRBV28, the J call TRBJ1-3, with D unresolved. Germline V gene sequence: CDR1 MDHEN, CDR2 SYDVKM. The V and J ends lost 7 bases and 0 bases respectively, with 16 bases between them. This CDR3 spans 16 amino acids. The CDR3 region has the DNA TGTGCCAGCATTCCTGTGGAGTCGAGCTCTGGAAACACCATATATTTT. Residues: CASIPVESSSGNTIYF.

The sample holds many counts of this clonotype. This chain joins TRBV28 and TRBJ2-7; D may be TRBD2 (6 bases). The CDR3 totals 14 residues. Germline V gives CDR1 MDHEN, CDR2 SYDVKM. V shed 3 bases and J shed 3 bases, with 12 bases lying between them. CDR3 sequence reads: CASSFGGNYYEQYF. As DNA, the CDR3 is TGTGCCAGCAGTTTTGGGGGGAATTACTACGAGCAGTACTTC.

This clonotype was counted ten times or more. The chain is built from TRBV20-1 and TRBJ2-1; TRBD1 agrees at 7 bases. The V gene end was trimmed by 0 bases and the J gene end by 12 bases; junction bases not matched to a gene: 11. The CDR3 runs to 14 residues. From germline, CDR1 is DFQATT and CDR2 SNEGSKA (reference sequence). CDR3 bases: TGCAGTGCTAGAGAAAACCGGGACAGAAGAGGGCAGTTCTTC. It codes for CSARENRDRRGQFF.